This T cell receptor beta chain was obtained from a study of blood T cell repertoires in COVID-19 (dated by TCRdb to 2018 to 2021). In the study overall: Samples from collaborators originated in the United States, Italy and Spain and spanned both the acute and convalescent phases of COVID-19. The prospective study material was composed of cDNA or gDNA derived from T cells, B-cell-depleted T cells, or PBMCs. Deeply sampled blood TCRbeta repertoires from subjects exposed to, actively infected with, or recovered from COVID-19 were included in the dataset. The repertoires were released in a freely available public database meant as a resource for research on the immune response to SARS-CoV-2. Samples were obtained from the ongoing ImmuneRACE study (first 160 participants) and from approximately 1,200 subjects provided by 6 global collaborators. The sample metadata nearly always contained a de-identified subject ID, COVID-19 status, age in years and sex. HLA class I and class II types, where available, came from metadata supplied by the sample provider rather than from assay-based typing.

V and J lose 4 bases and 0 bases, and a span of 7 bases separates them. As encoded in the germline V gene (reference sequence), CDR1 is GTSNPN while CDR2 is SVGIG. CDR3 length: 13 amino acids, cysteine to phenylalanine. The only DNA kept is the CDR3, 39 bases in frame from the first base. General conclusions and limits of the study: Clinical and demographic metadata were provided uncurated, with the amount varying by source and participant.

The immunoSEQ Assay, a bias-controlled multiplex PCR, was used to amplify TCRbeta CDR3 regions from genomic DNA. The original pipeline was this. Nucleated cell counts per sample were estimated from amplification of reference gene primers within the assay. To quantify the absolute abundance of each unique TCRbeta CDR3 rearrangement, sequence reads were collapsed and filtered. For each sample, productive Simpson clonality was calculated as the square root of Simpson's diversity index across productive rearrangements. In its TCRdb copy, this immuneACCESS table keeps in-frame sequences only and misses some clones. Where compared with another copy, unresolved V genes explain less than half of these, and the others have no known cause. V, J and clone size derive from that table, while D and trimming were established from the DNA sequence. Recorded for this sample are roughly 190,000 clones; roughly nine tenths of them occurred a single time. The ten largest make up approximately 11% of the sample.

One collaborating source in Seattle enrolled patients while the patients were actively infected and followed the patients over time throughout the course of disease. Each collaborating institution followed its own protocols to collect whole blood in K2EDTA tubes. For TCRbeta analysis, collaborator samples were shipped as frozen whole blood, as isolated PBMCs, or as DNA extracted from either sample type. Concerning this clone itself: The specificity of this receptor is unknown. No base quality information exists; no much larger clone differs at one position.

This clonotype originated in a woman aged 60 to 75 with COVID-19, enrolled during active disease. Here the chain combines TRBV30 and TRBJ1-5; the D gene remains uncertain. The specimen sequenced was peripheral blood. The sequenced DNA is TGTGCCTGGAACCGAGGTAGCAATCAGCCCCAGCATTTT. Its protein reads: CAWNRGSNQPQHF.